Listed here are 5 T cell receptor beta chains from one sample, sequenced in a study of post-analysis software for immune sequencing data. Notes on the study in general: Elevated frequency relative to controls characterized four or five TRBV segments in patients, TRBV5-6, TRBV5-1 and TRBV20-1 among them.

Unique molecular identifiers were present in the TCR beta cDNA libraries. TCRdb re-called the PCR reads with MiXCR, one entry per CDR3 protein. The sample yields approximately 660,000 distinct CDR3 sequences, roughly three fifths seen once. For these TCRs, the target antigens are not known. Sequencing was carried out using blood. The receptors come from a girl aged 2 to 10 with multiple sclerosis.

The chain uses TRBV12-3 or TRBV12-4 and TRBJ2-3, with 11 bases aligning to TRBD1. J was trimmed by 3 bases and V by 4 bases; bases with no gene match: 6. This CDR3 spans 16 amino acids. The CDR3 DNA reads TGTGCCAGCAGTTCTCGGACAGGGGGCTTAACAGATACGCAGTATTTT. It translates to CASSSRTGGLTDTQYF.

The V gene is TRBV11-1, the J gene TRBJ1-1; D call uncertain. The ends were cut back, 2 bases at V and 6 bases at J, with 19 bases in the middle. Germline CDR1 reads SGHAT; CDR2 reads FQDESV (reference sequence). This CDR3 spans 16 amino acids. CDR3 loop: CASSLSHWSTRAEAFF. CDR3 nucleotide sequence: TGTGCCAGCAGCTTATCCCACTGGTCCACCCGCGCTGAAGCTTTCTTT.

This clonotype is a singleton in its sample. The chain links TRBV29-1 to TRBJ2-1; TRBD2 aligns across 7 bases. The V segment lost 7 bases and the J segment 6 bases; nucleotides outside the gene matches: 6. The CDR3 is 12 amino acids. The germline V gene has CDR1 SQVTM and CDR2 ANQGSEA. DNA of the CDR3: TGCAGCGCAATCGGGGGGTCCAATGAGCAGTTCTTC. Amino acids: CSAIGGSNEQFF.

This clonotype came up a few times. The chain couples TRBV10-3 to TRBJ1-2; D is possibly TRBD1 (6 bases). There are 14 residues in the CDR3. V gave up 1 base and J gave up 6 bases, with 12 bases separating them. Germline V lookup: CDR1 ENHRY, CDR2 SYGVKD. The CDR3: CAISEWRGRNGYTF. The CDR3 nucleotides are TGTGCCATCAGTGAGTGGAGGGGGAGAAATGGCTACACCTTC.

This clonotype was seen only a few times. The genes are TRBV29-1 and TRBJ2-7; no clear D gene. Germline V lookup: CDR1 SQVTM, CDR2 ANQGSEA. This CDR3 has 12 amino acids. V was cut by 4 bases and J by 0 bases, with 7 bases left in between. The CDR3 here is CSVGSSSYEQYF. The CDR3 DNA follows: TGCAGCGTTGGGAGCAGCTCCTACGAGCAGTACTTC.